This TCR beta chain was documented in a study of blood T cell repertoires in COVID-19. Study details: Collection of acute and convalescent COVID-19 samples took place in the United States, Italy and Spain.

This CDR3 has 14 residues. The germline V gene encodes CDR1 SGDLS and CDR2 YYNGEE. With 0 bases removed from V and 8 bases from J, the gap between germline ends came to 12 bases. Profiled with immunoSEQ multiplex PCR; TCRdb holds only in-frame clones, not every one. The data hold 200,000 or so clones, with 88% observed a single time. Clinical histories supplied by participants themselves formed the basis of cohort assignment. The source material was PBMCs or T cells enriched from blood (not recorded which). This clonotype was obtained from a woman aged 25 to 45 who had recovered from COVID-19. This chain joins TRBV9 and TRBJ2-1, with D possibly being TRBD2 (5 bases). The DNA of the CDR3 is TGTGCCAGCAGCGTAGCCCCCACGGGGTATGAGCAGTTCTTC. Residues: CASSVAPTGYEQFF.